This record covers a single T cell receptor (beta chain). What it binds is not known. Measured with immunoSEQ multiplex PCR; TCRdb has only the in-frame clones, and not every one. The sample records roughly 2,500,000 clones, more than 85% being singletons. The sample belongs to a study of shared clonotypes between healthy human individuals. As for the study in general: Each donor contributed plates that comprised three CD4 naive, three CD4 memory, two CD8 naive and one CD8 memory.

The CDR3 totals 19 residues. V was clipped by 1 base and J by 0 bases; unmatched bases: 9. The germline CDR1 and CDR2 sequences are MGHRA and YSYEKL. Findings and caveats of the study: Memory subsets generally showed lower estimated richness than naive subsets.

This chain uses TRBV4-1 with TRBJ2-3; 11 bases are shared with TRBD2. What was sequenced was naive CD4+ T cells from PBMCs. Subset: CD45RA+ positively selected. This receptor was identified in a man aged 18 to 29 in good health. Some clones in this sample may be carry-over from other donors' samples. CDR3 DNA sequence: TGCGCCAGCAGCCAAGCAAGGTCTAGCGGGAGGACTAGCACAGATACGCAGTATTTT. Protein product: CASSQARSSGRTSTDTQYF.